In its sample, the clone carrying this T cell receptor (beta chain) was seen a few times. The CDR3 spans 14 residues. V lost 3 bases and J 4 bases, leaving 10 bases between the germline ends. CDR1 LNHNV and CDR2 YYDKDF come from the germline V gene (reference sequence). This entry comes from a study of T-cell memory formation after mild COVID-19. TCRdb reanalysed the 5' RACE reads using MiXCR and keeps one entry per CDR3 protein. The sample has about 250,000 distinct CDR3 sequences; approximately 15% are singletons. Material for sequencing was PBMCs or a T cell subset sorted from them (not recorded which). This chain uses TRBV15 with TRBJ2-4; D ambiguous. The clonotype comes from an adult woman who had mild COVID-19 (a few samples of this study predate the infection). Cell type and time point are not known. The CDR3 here is CATSSGVAKNIQYF. CDR3 bases: TGTGCCACCAGCAGTGGTGTCGCGAAAAACATTCAGTACTTC.